This TCR beta chain was sequenced during a study of CD8+ T cells in alopecia areata. Sequencing used cDNA as its template, made by extracting RNA and reverse transcribing it. The method was immunoSEQ multiplex PCR; TCRdb's version includes in-frame clones alone and lacks a portion of them. This table has more than 90,000 clones, roughly two fifths appearing once. Input material: CD4+ T cells sorted from blood. This TCR derives from a human donor with alopecia areata.

The CDR3, as DNA: TGTGCCAGCAGTTACCGACAAGGCGAGCAGTACTTC. This sequence encodes CASSYRQGEQYF. The chain employs TRBV5-6 and TRBJ2-7, with unresolved D. CDR1 is SGHDT, CDR2 YYEEEE, per germline. V was cut by 5 bases and J by 6 bases, with 12 bases left in between. This CDR3 region has 12 residues.